These T cell receptor beta chains were read from a single sample in a study of blood T cell repertoires in COVID-19. Sequenced by immunoSEQ multiplex PCR; TCRdb stores in-frame clones only, minus some. The table lists hundreds of thousands of clones, about nine tenths of them singletons. Sequences were obtained from PBMCs or T cells enriched from blood (not recorded which). These receptor sequences come from a woman between 18 and 29 years old who had recovered from COVID-19. Both conserved end residues are trimmed from each CDR3.

j_gene,v_gene,CDR3aa
TRBJ1-5,TRBV7-9,ASSGGTGFNQPQH
TRBJ1-2,TRBV6-1,ASSDPQGRNYGYT
TRBJ2-1,TRBV7-2,ASSRSRLAGIEQF
TRBJ1-5,TRBV28,ASSLGTGVSNQPQH
TRBJ2-7,TRBV21-1,ASSPKRDRVGDEQY
TRBJ1-4,TRBV27,ASSLGIRGNEKLF
TRBJ1-2,TRBV6-5,ASSYSNVGGYGYT
TRBJ2-1,TRBV12-3/TRBV12-4,ASSPRTAKQF
TRBJ2-1,TRBV9,ASSRTGTYNEQF
TRBJ2-7,TRBV28,ASKLGGESYEQY
TRBJ2-3,TRBV5-1,ASKPGISTDTQY
TRBJ2-6,TRBV19,ASSIQGLGANVLT
TRBJ1-6,TRBV7-8,ASSRETGGSYNSPLH
TRBJ1-3,TRBV5-5,ASSRTAGNTIY
TRBJ2-6,TRBV18,ASSSTSGGFSGANVLT
TRBJ1-5,TRBV19,ASSSLTGLQPQH
TRBJ2-5,TRBV5-1,ASSLDPPRTGGVETQY
TRBJ2-3,TRBV19,ASSTLLVNTQY
TRBJ2-3,TRBV7-9,ASSLGGTSGSGQY
TRBJ2-2,TRBV18,ASSSPTVTGELF
TRBJ1-6,TRBV14,ASSHSLAPLH
TRBJ1-4,TRBV5-6,ASSLEGTGVSEKLF
TRBJ2-1,TRBV24-1,ATSESGTGRDNEQF
TRBJ1-6,TRBV7-8,ASSLAPGQGAPGRNSPLH
TRBJ2-7,TRBV28,ASRVFAETYEQY
TRBJ2-4,TRBV5-1,ATIPRDRGLVVAKNIQY
TRBJ2-7,TRBV5-6,ASSLGTAIGYEQY
TRBJ1-2,TRBV7-9,ASSLRMTNGYT